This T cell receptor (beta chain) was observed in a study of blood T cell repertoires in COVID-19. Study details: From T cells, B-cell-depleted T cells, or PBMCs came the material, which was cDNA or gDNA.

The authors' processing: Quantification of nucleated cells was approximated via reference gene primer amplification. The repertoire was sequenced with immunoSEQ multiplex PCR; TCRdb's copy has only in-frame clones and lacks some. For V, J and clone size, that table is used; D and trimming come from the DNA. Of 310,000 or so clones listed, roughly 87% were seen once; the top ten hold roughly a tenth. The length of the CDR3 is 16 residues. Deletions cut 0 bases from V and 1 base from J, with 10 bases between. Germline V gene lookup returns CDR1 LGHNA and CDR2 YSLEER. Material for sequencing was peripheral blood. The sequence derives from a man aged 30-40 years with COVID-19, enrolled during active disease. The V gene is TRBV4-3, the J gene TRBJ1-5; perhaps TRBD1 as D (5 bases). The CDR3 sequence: CASSQELGLSNQPQHF. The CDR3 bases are TGCGCCAGCAGCCAAGAATTGGGACTGAGCAATCAGCCCCAGCATTTT.